What follows is one TCR beta chain and its context. The antigen is not known. The data derive from a study of PD-1 blockade in classical Hodgkin lymphoma. The time point: cycle 4 day 1 (C4D1), after 6 weeks of nivolumab. With no exception, relapse followed autologous stem cell transplantation in all patients, and brentuximab vedotin exposure varied. Sequenced by immunoSEQ multiplex PCR; TCRdb stores in-frame clones only, minus some. Of nearly 50,000 clones in the sample, about three quarters are singletons; the top ten hold about 12%. Germline CDR1 is ENHRY and CDR2 is SYGVKD. This CDR3 is built from 14 residues. Trimming removed 3 bases at V and 7 bases at J, with 15 bases between. Study-level findings and limits: Complete responders showed a baseline diversity that resembled the diversity of newly diagnosed patients.

Sequencing used peripheral blood mononuclear cells (PBMCs), obtained before the fourth cycle of nivolumab. V is TRBV10-3 and J is TRBJ1-2, with D maybe TRBD1 (5 bases). The TCR was taken from a human donor with classical Hodgkin lymphoma. The CDR3 DNA reads as TGTGCCATCAGTGACGTCCTGTCAGGGAGTGGCTACACCTTC. Encoded protein: CAISDVLSGSGYTF.